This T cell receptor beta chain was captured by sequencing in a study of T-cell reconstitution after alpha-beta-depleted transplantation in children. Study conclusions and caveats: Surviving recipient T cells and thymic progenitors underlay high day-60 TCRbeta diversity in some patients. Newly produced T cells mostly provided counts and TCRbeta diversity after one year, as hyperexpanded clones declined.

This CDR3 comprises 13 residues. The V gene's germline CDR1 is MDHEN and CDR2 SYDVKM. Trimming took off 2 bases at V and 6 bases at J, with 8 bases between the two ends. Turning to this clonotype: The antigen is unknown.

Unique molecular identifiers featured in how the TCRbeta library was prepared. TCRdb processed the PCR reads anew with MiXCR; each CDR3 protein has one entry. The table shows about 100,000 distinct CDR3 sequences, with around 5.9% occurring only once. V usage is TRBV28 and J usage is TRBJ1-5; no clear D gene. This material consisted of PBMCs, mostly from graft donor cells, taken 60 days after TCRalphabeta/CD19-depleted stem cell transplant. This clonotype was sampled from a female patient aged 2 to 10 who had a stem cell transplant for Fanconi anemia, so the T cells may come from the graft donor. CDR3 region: CASSLNIGQPQHF. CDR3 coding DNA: TGTGCCAGCAGTTTAAATATTGGTCAGCCCCAGCATTTT.